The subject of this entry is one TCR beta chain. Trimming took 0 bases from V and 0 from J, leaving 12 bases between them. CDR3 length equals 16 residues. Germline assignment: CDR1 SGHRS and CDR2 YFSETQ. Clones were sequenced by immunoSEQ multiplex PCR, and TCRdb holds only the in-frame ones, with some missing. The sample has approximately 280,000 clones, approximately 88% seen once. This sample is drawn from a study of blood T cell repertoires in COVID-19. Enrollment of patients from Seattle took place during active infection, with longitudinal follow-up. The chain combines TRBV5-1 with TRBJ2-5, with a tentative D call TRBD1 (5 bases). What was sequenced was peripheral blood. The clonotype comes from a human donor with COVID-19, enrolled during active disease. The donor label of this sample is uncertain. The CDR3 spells CASSLDPRQHQETQYF. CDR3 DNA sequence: TGCGCCAGCAGCTTGGATCCGAGACAGCACCAAGAGACCCAGTACTTC.